This TCR beta chain was identified during a study of cytomegalovirus exposure and HLA in healthy donors. Both 60 Vbeta primers and 13 Jbeta primers went into the PCR. The repertoire was sequenced with immunoSEQ multiplex PCR; TCRdb's copy has only in-frame clones and lacks some. Among just over 150,000 clones listed, about three quarters were seen once. Germline V gene sequence: CDR1 MNHNS, CDR2 SASEGT. This CDR3 comprises 13 residues. Worth noting for this clone: The antigen is not known.

Study-level results: Common viral pathogens were later found to be apparently linked to several of the most significant clusters.

The sequenced sample consisted of PBMCs. The chain carries TRBV6-1 and TRBJ2-7; the match to TRBD1 covers 7 bases. This clonotype was obtained from a woman aged 45-60 years in good health and CMV-seropositive. Here the CDR3 DNA reads TGTGCGGGGACCGGGACAGCTTCCGGGGAGCAGTACTTC. Translated: CAGTGTASGEQYF.